The 25 T cell receptor beta chains reported below all come from one sample, sequenced in a study of identical twins. TCRdb re-derived calls from the 5' RACE reads in MiXCR, one entry per CDR3 protein. The top ten clones hold roughly 0.3% of a sample with 1,800,000 or so distinct CDR3 sequences, around 33% of them seen once. The material sequenced was cord blood. The source of these receptors is a newborn girl in good health.

This rearrangement joins TRBV24-1 to TRBJ2-7, with D perhaps matching TRBD1 or TRBD2 (5 bases each). CDR3 length: 16 amino acids. The germline V and J ends were trimmed by 2 bases and 7 bases, with 20 bases remaining between them. Germline V gene data show CDR1 as KGHDR and CDR2 as SFDVKD. The CDR3 sequence is CATSDSGTGYLGEQYF. Here the CDR3 DNA reads TGTGCCACCAGTGATTCCGGGACCGGGTACCTTGGTGAGCAGTACTTC.

This clonotype was recorded a few times. The chain combines TRBV10-3 with TRBJ1-6, with 8 nucleotides matching TRBD1. Germline lookup yields CDR1 ENHRY and CDR2 SYGVKD. V lost 2 bases, J lost 9 bases, and 0 bases stayed unmatched. This CDR3 contains 13 residues. This CDR3 is CAISEGQGSPLHF. CDR3 sequence (DNA): TGTGCCATCAGTGAGGGACAGGGTTCACCCCTCCACTTT.

This clonotype appeared a few times. The chain joins TRBV5-6 to TRBJ2-1; no clear D. CDR3 size: 13 residues. Trimming took off 5 bases at V and 9 bases at J, with 15 bases between the two ends. Germline V CDR1 and CDR2: SGHDT, YYEEEE. CDR3 nucleotide sequence: TGTGCCAGCAGGGTCGACGTGTATGGTGAGCAGTTCTTC. This gives the protein CASRVDVYGEQFF.

The chain links TRBV12-3 or TRBV12-4 to TRBJ1-2, with TRBD1 as a possible D gene (6 bases). This CDR3 spans 12 amino acids. Trimming left V 7 bases short and J 7 bases short, with 13 bases between. The CDR3 sequence: CASTGGLVGYTF. CDR3 DNA sequence: TGTGCCAGCACGGGGGGGCTTGTTGGCTACACCTTC.

The chain carries TRBV6-5 and TRBJ1-2; D remains unclear. V was trimmed by 5 bases and J by 7 bases, leaving 11 bases between them. The CDR3 contains 12 residues. From germline, CDR1 is MNHEY and CDR2 SVGAGI. Here the CDR3 DNA reads TGTGCCAGCAGTAACATGAGGGCTGGCTACACCTTC. It translates to CASSNMRAGYTF.

Only a few counts were recorded for this clonotype. The chain couples TRBV11-2 to TRBJ1-2; no clear D gene. With 4 bases removed from V and 8 bases from J, the gap between germline ends came to 14 bases. Per germline, CDR1 SGHAT and CDR2 FQNNGV. The CDR3 has 13 amino acids. CDR3 sequence: CASSSLKGYGYTF. The CDR3 region has the DNA TGTGCCAGCAGCTCCCTTAAGGGCTACGGCTACACCTTC.

Details on this clonotype: A read error is possible here, since a much larger clone lies one base away. The chain links TRBV4-2 to TRBJ2-7; the D is unclear. The CDR3 has 14 amino acids. Germline V gives CDR1 LGHNA, CDR2 YNFKEQ. This CDR3 reads CASSQVGQSYGQYF. CDR3 nucleotides: TGTGCCAGCAGCCAAGTGGGCCAGTCCTACGGGCAGTACTTC.

This clonotype was picked up a small number of times. The chain uses TRBV20-1 and TRBJ1-2; no clear D gene. Trimming cost V 6 bases and J 7 bases, with 15 bases left between them. Per germline, CDR1 DFQATT and CDR2 SNEGSKA (reference sequence). The CDR3 covers 12 residues. The CDR3 DNA reads TGCAGTGCCCCCATGGCGGAGACTGGCTACACCTTC. It codes for CSAPMAETGYTF.

CDR3 bases: TGTGCCAGCTCTCAGGAGGGGGTAACTGAAGCTTTCTTT. This sequence encodes CASSQEGVTEAFF. This sequence joins TRBV18 and TRBJ1-1, with a possible D match to TRBD1 (6 bases). CDR3 length equals 13 residues. Trimming stripped 6 bases from V and 5 bases from J, with 13 bases between. Germline V CDR1 and CDR2: KGHSH, LQKENI.

For the CDR3, the DNA is TGTGCCTGGAGTGAGGCCGGGGATACGCAGTATTTT. Protein: CAWSEAGDTQYF. The V gene is TRBV30, the J gene TRBJ2-3; D is ambiguous. With 1 base removed from V and 6 bases from J, the gap between germline ends came to 8 bases. From germline, CDR1 is GTSNPN and CDR2 SVGIG (reference sequence). CDR3 length: 12 residues.

This clonotype was observed a few times. This chain links TRBV30 with TRBJ2-5; TRBD2 might be the D (6 bases). Trimming cost V 0 bases and J 6 bases, with 8 bases left between them. The CDR3 sequence is 12 residues long. Germline V gene lookup returns CDR1 GTSNPN and CDR2 SVGIG (reference sequence). The CDR3 sequence is CAWSVAGKTQYF. The CDR3 DNA reads TGTGCCTGGAGTGTTGCGGGAAAGACCCAGTACTTC. The full variable domain, with the rest looked up from reference TRBV30 and TRBJ2-5, is SQTIHQWPATLVQPVGSPLSLECTVEGTSNPNLYWYRQAAGRGLQLLFYSVGIGQISSEVPQNLSASRPQDRQFILSSKKLLLSDSGFYLCAWSVAGKTQYFGPGTRLLVL.

The chain recombines TRBV25-1 with TRBJ1-3, with TRBD1 as a possible D gene (5 bases). Germline V lookup: CDR1 MGHDK, CDR2 SYGVNS. This CDR3 spans 14 amino acids. V was trimmed by 2 bases and J by 2 bases, leaving 7 bases between them. This CDR3 is CASSEGGPGNTIYF. As DNA, the CDR3 is TGTGCCAGCAGTGAAGGGGGTCCTGGAAACACCATATATTTT.

This clonotype appeared a few times. The CDR3 bases are TGTGCCAGCAGTTTAGCGGGAGGAACGTCCTACGAGCAGTACTTC. Its translation: CASSLAGGTSYEQYF. The V call is TRBV28, the J call TRBJ2-7; 8 nucleotides line up with TRBD2. The CDR3 is made up of 15 amino acids. CDR1 is MDHEN, CDR2 SYDVKM, per germline. V was clipped by 2 bases and J by 1 base; unmatched bases: 4.

The chain carries TRBV14 and TRBJ2-1; 10 bases line up with TRBD2. The CDR3 loop spans 19 amino acids. CDR1 is SGHDN and CDR2 is FVKESK in the germline V gene. V lost 0 bases to trimming and J lost 6 bases; unmatched junction nucleotides: 14. The CDR3 sequence is CASSQDWALAGGRSNEQFF. CDR3 bases: TGTGCCAGCAGCCAAGATTGGGCGTTAGCGGGAGGTCGGAGCAATGAGCAGTTCTTC.

V gene TRBV12-3 or TRBV12-4 combines with J gene TRBJ1-6; D may be TRBD1 (5 bases). Trimming shortened V by 1 base and J by 6 bases, and 22 bases separated the two germline ends. The CDR3 is made up of 19 amino acids. The CDR3 DNA reads as TGTGCCAGCAGTTTAGATGAATCGGCAGGGCTCCTCGGTAATTCACCCCTCCACTTT. This gives the protein CASSLDESAGLLGNSPLHF.

This clonotype was counted at least ten times. The junction differs from germline at one of its ends, possibly a read error. V and J are TRBV4-1 and TRBJ1-2, with no clear D. The CDR3 loop spans 14 amino acids. Per germline, CDR1 MGHRA and CDR2 YSYEKL. CDR3 DNA: TGTGCCAGCAGCCAAGATCCGGGATCCTATGGCTACACCTTC. It codes for CASSQDPGSYGYTF.

This rearrangement joins TRBV7-9 to TRBJ2-4, with 13 bases identical to TRBD2. V was pared by 5 bases and J by 7 bases, with 5 bases of the junction left unmatched. The length of the CDR3 is 15 residues. Per the germline V gene, CDR1 is SEHNR and CDR2 is FQNEAQ (reference sequence). The CDR3 is CASSALAGGRNIQYF. In DNA, the CDR3 is TGTGCCAGCAGCGCACTAGCGGGAGGGCGGAACATTCAGTACTTC.

This clonotype was counted a few times. The rearrangement links TRBV6-5 to TRBJ2-3; 8 nucleotides agree with TRBD2. The CDR3 covers 15 residues. The ends lost 6 bases at V and 2 bases at J; junction bases unmatched: 7. Germline V gene sequence: CDR1 MNHEY, CDR2 SVGAGI. The CDR3 nucleotides are TGTGCCAGCAGCACAGCGGGGGCAAACACAGATACGCAGTATTTT. It is translated as CASSTAGANTDTQYF.

The gene calls are TRBV3-1 and TRBJ2-1; TRBD2 aligns across 11 bases. The closer fit of TRBJ2-7 to the DNA end suggests the J call may be wrong. The CDR3 covers 19 residues. The germline CDR1 and CDR2 sequences are LGHDT and YNNKEL (reference sequence). CDR3 sequence: CASSLRAVTSGSSYNEQYF. The CDR3 nucleotides read TGTGCCAGCAGCCTTCGGGCGGTCACTAGCGGGAGCTCCTACAATGAGCAGTACTTC.

The V gene is TRBV6-6, the J gene TRBJ1-4; maybe TRBD1 (6 bases). V was shortened by 0 bases and J by 8 bases, with 10 bases between the two germline ends. The CDR3 totals 14 residues. The V gene's germline CDR1 is MNHNY and CDR2 SVGAGI (reference sequence). The CDR3 spells CASSYSTDREKLFF. The CDR3 nucleotides read TGTGCCAGCAGTTACTCGACGGACAGAGAAAAACTGTTTTTT.

This clonotype was recorded many times. The chain has TRBV11-2 and TRBJ2-7, with D perhaps TRBD2 (5 bases). Trimming shortened V by 5 bases and J by 3 bases, and 17 bases separated the two germline ends. Germline values: CDR1 SGHAT, CDR2 FQNNGV. The CDR3 spans 15 residues. DNA of the CDR3: TGTGCCAGCAGCATCAGCGGAAGAGGGAGCTACGAGCAGTACTTC. It specifies CASSISGRGSYEQYF.

This clonotype has just a few counts. V is TRBV5-1 and J is TRBJ2-3; D possibly corresponds to TRBD2 (6 bases). CDR1 and CDR2 (germline): SGHRS, YFSETQ. This CDR3 comprises 15 residues. V gave up 2 bases and J gave up 2 bases, with 12 bases separating them. Here the CDR3 reads CASSFGRGNTDTQYF. In nucleotides, the CDR3 is TGCGCCAGCAGCTTCGGGCGGGGTAACACAGATACGCAGTATTTT.

This clonotype was seen more than once but under ten times. The rearrangement links TRBV27 to TRBJ2-4, with D maybe TRBD1 (5 bases). Trimming removed 2 bases from V and 8 bases from J, with 7 bases in between. Germline-derived CDR1 and CDR2 are MNHEY and SMNVEV (reference sequence). The CDR3 contains 12 residues. The CDR3 loop reads CASSLRGDIQYF. The CDR3 nucleotides are TGTGCCAGCAGTTTAAGGGGTGACATTCAGTACTTC.

J is TRBJ2-1 and V is TRBV6-2 or TRBV6-3; tentatively, D is TRBD2 (6 bases). This CDR3 is 16 amino acids long. V lost 5 bases, J lost 2 bases, and 16 bases lay in between. Germline V gene data show CDR1 as MNHEY and CDR2 as SVGEGT. As DNA, the CDR3 is TGTGCCAGCAGTCGCCAATGGGCGGGAACCTACAATGAGCAGTTCTTC. As protein: CASSRQWAGTYNEQFF.

This clonotype was seen only a few times. The rearrangement links TRBV28 to TRBJ2-3; D gene uncertain. The CDR3 loop spans 13 amino acids. The ends were cut back, 7 bases at V and 2 bases at J, with 10 bases in the middle. Germline V CDR1 and CDR2: MDHEN, SYDVKM. CDR3 bases: TGTGCCAGCACCATACTTTTCACAGATACGCAGTATTTT. Amino acids: CASTILFTDTQYF.